The 4 T cell receptor beta chains in this list originate from one sample, sequenced in a study of cytomegalovirus exposure and HLA in healthy donors (dated by TCRdb to 2016 to 2017). Libraries were prepared through the immunoSEQ multiplex PCR assay. For the multiplex PCR, a mixture combining 60 forward primers for TCR Vbeta segments and 13 reverse primers for TCR Jbeta segments was used. Entries here come from immuneACCESS through TCRdb and include only in-frame sequences with V and J called. Some clones fail to appear in such tables; in the studies checked, an unresolved V gene covers under half of the shortfall, and the cause of the remainder is unknown. The sample table records fewer than 200,000 clones; approximately 84% of these occur just once. Together, the top ten hold roughly 1% of the sample. The sequenced material came from PBMCs. The source of these receptors is a man in his thirties or forties in good health and CMV-seronegative.

V and J are TRBV6-1 and TRBJ2-7; weak D call: TRBD2 (5 bases). V lost 6 bases, J lost 6 bases, and 9 bases lay in between. Per the germline V gene, CDR1 is MNHNS and CDR2 is SASEGT. CDR3 size: 11 residues. DNA for the CDR3: TGTGCCAGCAGCGAGGGCTTCGAGCAGTACTTC. As protein: CASSEGFEQYF.

The chain employs TRBV29-1 and TRBJ2-7, with 8 bases identical to TRBD2. Per germline, CDR1 SQVTM and CDR2 ANQGSEA. The CDR3 has 13 residues. With 7 bases clipped from V and 3 bases from J, the junction kept 8 bases outside the gene matches. The chain's CDR3 is CSGTSGLGYEQYF. CDR3 nucleotides: TGCAGCGGAACTAGCGGACTGGGCTACGAGCAGTACTTC.

V usage is TRBV5-1 and J usage is TRBJ2-3; perhaps TRBD2 as D (6 bases). Trimming took 2 bases from V and 2 from J, leaving 12 bases between them. The V gene's germline CDR1 is SGHRS and CDR2 YFSETQ. The CDR3 loop spans 15 amino acids. Here the CDR3 reads CASSFPGLTTDTQYF. The CDR3 region has the DNA TGCGCCAGCAGCTTCCCGGGACTGACCACAGATACGCAGTATTTT.

This clone has a single count. The chain combines TRBV19 with TRBJ1-2; D ambiguous. CDR1 is LNHDA, CDR2 SQIVND, per germline (reference sequence). Trimming stripped 9 bases from V and 3 bases from J, with 14 bases between. This CDR3 region has 13 residues. The CDR3 DNA reads as TGTGCCAGCGCCAAGAGGGAGGACTATGGCTACACCTTC. Its translation is CASAKREDYGYTF.